The 9 T cell receptor beta chains listed next were all sequenced from one sample in a study of blood T cells in healthy people across ages. The second PCR ran roughly 6 to 11 cycles with a sample-barcoded 5' primer and J-beta primers. MiXCR, applied by TCRdb to the 5' RACE reads, yields one record per CDR3 protein. The sample has under 1,100,000 distinct CDR3 sequences; around 27% are singletons. A further study also used this sample, focusing on T cells of mothers and their children.

Sequenced: blood. All receptors come from a girl aged 2-10 years in good health.

The J gene is TRBJ2-3, the V gene TRBV5-1; 10 nucleotides match TRBD2. Unmatched junction bases numbered 3, after V lost 4 bases and J lost 4 bases. The CDR3 spans 14 residues. Germline V gives CDR1 SGHRS, CDR2 YFSETQ. The CDR3 DNA reads as TGCGCCAGCAGCACCGGACTAGCGGCAGATACGCAGTATTTT. It specifies CASSTGLAADTQYF.

The chain links TRBV12-3 or TRBV12-4 to TRBJ1-2; TRBD1 might be the D (5 bases). V was pared by 4 bases and J by 4 bases, with 10 bases between. The CDR3 runs 13 residues. CDR3 loop: CASSSGDGYGYTF. For the CDR3, the DNA is TGTGCCAGCAGTTCTGGGGACGGCTATGGCTACACCTTC.

The chain recombines TRBV7-9 with TRBJ1-2; no firm D call. V dropped 5 bases and J dropped 2 bases, with 12 bases sitting between them. The CDR3 extends over 14 amino acids. Germline assignment: CDR1 SEHNR and CDR2 FQNEAQ (reference sequence). CDR3 sequence reads: CASSEGGRNYGYTF. The CDR3 nucleotides are TGTGCCAGCAGCGAGGGAGGGAGAAACTATGGCTACACCTTC.

To note about this clonotype: One end of the junction is discordant with germline, which a read error may explain. The gene calls are TRBV11-2 and TRBJ2-3; the D is unclear. The CDR3 loop spans 14 amino acids. Germline V gene lookup returns CDR1 SGHAT and CDR2 FQNNGV. The CDR3 here is CATRLELEGDTQYF. CDR3 DNA: TGTGCCACCCGACTCGAGTTGGAAGGAGATACACAGTATTTT.

This chain joins TRBV28 and TRBJ2-7; TRBD2 matches at 8 bases. J lost 4 bases, V lost 4 bases, and 15 bases had no gene match. The CDR3 loop spans 17 amino acids. Germline V gene sequence: CDR1 MDHEN, CDR2 SYDVKM. In nucleotides, the CDR3 is TGTGCCAGCAGTTGGCTTCTGCCCGGGACTAGTAATTACGAGCAGTACTTC. Its protein is CASSWLLPGTSNYEQYF. The complete variable domain, with remaining parts taken from reference TRBV28 and TRBJ2-7, reads DVKVTQSSRYLVKRTGEKVFLECVQDMDHENMFWYRQDPGLGLRLIYFSYDVKMKEKGDIPEGYSVSREKKERFSLILESASTNQTSMYLCASSWLLPGTSNYEQYFGPGTRLTVT.

Remarks on this clonotype: A read error may produce the germline difference seen at one junction end. The chain couples TRBV5-1 to TRBJ1-2; tentatively, D is TRBD1 (5 bases). The V gene's germline CDR1 is SGHRS and CDR2 YFSETQ. The CDR3 is 16 amino acids. CDR3 nucleotides: TGCGCTAGCAGCTTGGGTGGTCATCGGGGCAACTATGGCTACACCTTC. As protein: CASSLGGHRGNYGYTF.

This clonotype was seen a few times. The V and J genes are TRBV20-1 and TRBJ2-3; D is undetermined. From germline, CDR1 is DFQATT and CDR2 SNEGSKA (reference sequence). The CDR3 loop spans 11 amino acids. Trimming stripped 4 bases from V and 11 bases from J, with 13 bases between. CDR3 DNA: TGCAGTGCTATTAGGGTTCAAATGCAGTATTTT. This gives the protein CSAIRVQMQYF.

The V call is TRBV29-1, the J call TRBJ1-2; D not resolved. V lost 5 bases and J 1 base, leaving 14 bases between the germline ends. This CDR3 has 14 amino acids. Germline V CDR1 and CDR2: SQVTM, ANQGSEA. The CDR3 is CSVPGGQINYGYTF. CDR3 nucleotide sequence: TGCAGCGTTCCTGGTGGGCAGATTAACTATGGCTACACCTTC.

This clonotype has just a few counts. V and J are TRBV20-1 and TRBJ2-5; D is unclear. The J call may be in error: the DNA end matches TRBJ2-1 better. The CDR3 sequence is 13 residues long. Germline V CDR1 and CDR2: DFQATT, SNEGSKA (reference sequence). CDR3 amino acids: CSARGVGINEQFF. The CDR3 DNA is TGCAGTGCTAGAGGGGTGGGTATCAATGAGCAGTTCTTC.